A selection of T cell receptor beta chains follows, all from one sample in a study of blood T cell repertoires in COVID-19. Libraries were prepared by immunoSEQ multiplex PCR; TCRdb keeps only in-frame clonotypes and omits some of them. The sample yields 250,000 to 300,000 clones, around 83% seen once. Sequenced sample: peripheral blood. The receptors here all came from a young man with active or convalescent COVID-19. Each CDR3 is given with its conserved first and last residue. A D gene is named only where the DNA matches it firmly. Rows may omit the clone size; those that give it use once, few, many or a size class.

DNA: TGTGCCAGCAGCACCGGACAGGGGCTCATTGGGGCCAACGTCCTGACTTTC; CDR3: CASSTGQGLIGANVLTF; J: TRBJ2-6; V: TRBV7-9; size: -; D: TRBD1
DNA: TGTGCCAGTAAACGCCGGGAAACGAACTATGGCTACACCTTC; CDR3: CASKRRETNYGYTF; J: TRBJ1-2; V: TRBV27; size: -; D: -
DNA: TGTGCCAGCACCCCCCCGGGATGGAGACACACCGGGGAGCTGTTTTTT; CDR3: CASTPPGWRHTGELFF; J: TRBJ2-2; V: TRBV7-2; size: -; D: -
DNA: TGCGCCAGCAGCTTGGTTGGTAGCGGGCTACAAGAGACCCAGTACTTC; CDR3: CASSLVGSGLQETQYF; J: TRBJ2-5; V: TRBV5-1; size: -; D: TRBD2
DNA: TGTGCCAGCAGCCGGGTGGGTTCTGGAAACACCATATATTTT; CDR3: CASSRVGSGNTIYF; J: TRBJ1-3; V: TRBV7-9; size: -; D: -
DNA: TGTGCCAGCAGCTTCGATGACAGGAATGGCTACACCTTC; CDR3: CASSFDDRNGYTF; J: TRBJ1-2; V: TRBV7-9; size: -; D: -
DNA: TGTGCCAGCAGCCCGACAGGGGAGGGCTATGGCTACACCTTC; CDR3: CASSPTGEGYGYTF; J: TRBJ1-2; V: TRBV6-5; size: -; D: TRBD1
DNA: TGTGCCAGCAGTACGGGACAAAAAGAGACCCAGTACTTC; CDR3: CASSTGQKETQYF; J: TRBJ2-5; V: TRBV12-3/TRBV12-4; size: -; D: -
DNA: TGTGCCAGCGGGGGGGACCGGGGGGACAAAAACATTCAGTACTTC; CDR3: CASGGDRGDKNIQYF; J: TRBJ2-4; V: TRBV2; size: -; D: TRBD2
DNA: TGCGCCAGCAGCTTGCGGGGGGACACAGATACGCAGTATTTT; CDR3: CASSLRGDTDTQYF; J: TRBJ2-3; V: TRBV5-1; size: -; D: TRBD2
DNA: TGTGCCAGCAGTTTAGGCGGGGAGAATGAGCAGTTCTTC; CDR3: CASSLGGENEQFF; J: TRBJ2-1; V: TRBV28; size: -; D: -
DNA: TGTGCCAGCAGGAACGGCGGCCAGTGGTACACCTTC; CDR3: CASRNGGQWYTF; J: TRBJ1-2; V: TRBV6-6; size: once; D: -
DNA: TGTGCCAGCAGGTTTGGGACAGGGTCTTACTATGGCTACACCTTC; CDR3: CASRFGTGSYYGYTF; J: TRBJ1-2; V: TRBV27; size: few; D: TRBD1
DNA: TGTGCCAGCAGTTACTCGGCTGGAGGGGGAAACACCATATATTTT; CDR3: CASSYSAGGGNTIYF; J: TRBJ1-3; V: TRBV6-6; size: -; D: -
DNA: TGTGCCAGCTCAGTCCGGGACAGGCGTGGAAATGAGCAGTTCTTC; CDR3: CASSVRDRRGNEQFF; J: TRBJ2-1; V: TRBV18; size: -; D: TRBD1
DNA: TGTGCCAGCAGCCTAGACAGGGGGGAGCCCCAGCATTTT; CDR3: CASSLDRGEPQHF; J: TRBJ1-5; V: TRBV7-2; size: -; D: TRBD1
DNA: TGTGCCAGCTCACGAGGACAGGGAAACGAGCAGTACTTC; CDR3: CASSRGQGNEQYF; J: TRBJ2-7; V: TRBV18; size: -; D: TRBD1
DNA: TGTGCCAGCAGCCATTTAGGGCAGGGGGCCACTGAAGCTTTCTTT; CDR3: CASSHLGQGATEAFF; J: TRBJ1-1; V: TRBV3-1/TRBV3-2; size: -; D: TRBD1
DNA: TGTGCCAGCAGCTTAAGCAGGGTCAAAAATCAGCCCCAGCATTTT; CDR3: CASSLSRVKNQPQHF; J: TRBJ1-5; V: TRBV11-2; size: -; D: -
DNA: TGTGCCAGCAGCCAAGATAGGCTAGACTACGAGCAGTACTTC; CDR3: CASSQDRLDYEQYF; J: TRBJ2-7; V: TRBV4-2; size: -; D: -
DNA: TGTGCCAGCAGTTTGCAAGGGACACGAGGTTGGCATTTT; CDR3: CASSLQGTRGWHF; J: TRBJ1-5; V: TRBV12-3/TRBV12-4; size: -; D: -
DNA: TGTGCCAGTAGTGGGACAGGGAGCTCCTACGAGCAGTACTTC; CDR3: CASSGTGSSYEQYF; J: TRBJ2-7; V: TRBV19; size: -; D: TRBD1
DNA: TGTGCCAGCAGGAGGGAGGACCAAACCTACAATGAGCAGTTCTTC; CDR3: CASRREDQTYNEQFF; J: TRBJ2-1; V: TRBV2; size: -; D: -
DNA: TGTGCCAGCAGCCTACAGGGCGCAGGAAATTCACCCCTCCACTTT; CDR3: CASSLQGAGNSPLHF; J: TRBJ1-6; V: TRBV7-2; size: -; D: -
DNA: TGTGCCAGCCGGCTAGGGGCGACCCAGTACTTC; CDR3: CASRLGATQYF; J: TRBJ2-5; V: TRBV28; size: -; D: -
DNA: TGTGCCAGCAGCGCCACCGGGACTACGGAGACCCAGTACTTC; CDR3: CASSATGTTETQYF; J: TRBJ2-5; V: TRBV7-6; size: -; D: TRBD2